This TCR beta chain came from a study of preoperative IRX-2 immunotherapy in early breast cancer (dated by TCRdb to the late 2010s). About this clone: Its antigen is unknown. No base quality information exists; no much larger clone differs at one position.

Library construction relied on the immunoSEQ multiplex PCR assay. TCRdb took this table from immuneACCESS and kept in-frame rearrangements with V and J called. Such tables lack part of the clones; where checked against another copy, unresolved V genes explain under half of the gap, and the rest is unexplained. The sample includes roughly 34,000 clones, with roughly 86% observed a single time. The leading ten clones occupy 1.5% to 2% of the sample. Per the publication, the treatment or condition label means: preoperative locoregional IRX-2 cytokine immunotherapy. The samples were obtained from a phase Ib study in which preoperative, locoregional IRX-2 cytokine immunotherapy intended to prime immune responses was tested. Donors were patients with early-stage breast cancer who received IRX-2 before surgery. The CDR3 contains 15 residues, cysteine and phenylalanine counted. Of the read, only the CDR3 DNA is kept; its 45 bases are in frame from base 1. In the germline V gene, CDR1 corresponds to SGHVT and CDR2 to SQSDAQ. Germline trimming: 2 bases from V, 3 bases from J; junction bases outside gene matches: 4.

The sequenced sample was tumor tissue, obtained after IRX-2 immunotherapy. The receptor was derived from a human donor with breast cancer. Recombination connected TRBV7-4 to TRBJ1-1, with 9 junctional bases fitting TRBD1. The sequenced DNA is TGTGCCAGCAGCTTACCGACAGGGGGTTACACTGAAGCTTTCTTT. The resulting protein is CASSLPTGGYTEAFF.